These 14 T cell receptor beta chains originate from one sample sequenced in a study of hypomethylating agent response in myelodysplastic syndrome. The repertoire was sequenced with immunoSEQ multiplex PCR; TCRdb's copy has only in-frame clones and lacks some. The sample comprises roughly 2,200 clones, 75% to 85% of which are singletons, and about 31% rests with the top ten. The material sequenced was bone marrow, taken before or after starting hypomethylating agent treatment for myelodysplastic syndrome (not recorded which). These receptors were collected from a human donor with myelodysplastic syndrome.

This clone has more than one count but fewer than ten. The CDR3 protein is CASSVGDVNQPQHF. CDR3 nucleotide sequence: TGTGCCAGCAGCGTAGGGGACGTAAATCAGCCCCAGCATTTT. This chain joins TRBV9 and TRBJ1-5, with D maybe TRBD1 (5 bases). This CDR3 has 14 amino acids. Per germline, CDR1 SGDLS and CDR2 YYNGEE. The V end lost 0 bases, the J end lost 4 bases, and 8 bases lay between the germline ends.

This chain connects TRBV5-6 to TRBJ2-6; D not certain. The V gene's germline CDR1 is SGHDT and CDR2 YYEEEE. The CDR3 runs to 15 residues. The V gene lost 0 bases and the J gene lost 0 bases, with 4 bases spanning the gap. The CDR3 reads CASSLGSSGANVLTF. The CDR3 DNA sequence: TGTGCCAGCAGCTTGGGTAGCTCTGGGGCCAACGTCCTGACTTTC.

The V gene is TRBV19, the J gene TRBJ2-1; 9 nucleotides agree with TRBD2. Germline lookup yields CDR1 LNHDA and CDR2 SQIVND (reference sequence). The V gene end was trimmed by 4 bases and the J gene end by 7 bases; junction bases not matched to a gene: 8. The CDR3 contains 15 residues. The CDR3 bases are TGTGCCAGTAGTAGCTCCCGGACTAGCGTGAATGAGCAGTTCTTC. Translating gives CASSSSRTSVNEQFF.

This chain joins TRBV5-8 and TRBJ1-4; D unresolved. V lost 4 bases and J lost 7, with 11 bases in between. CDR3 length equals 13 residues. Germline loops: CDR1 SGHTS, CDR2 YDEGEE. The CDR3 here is CASSRRVGEKLFF. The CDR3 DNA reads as TGTGCCAGCAGCCGGAGGGTCGGTGAAAAACTGTTTTTT. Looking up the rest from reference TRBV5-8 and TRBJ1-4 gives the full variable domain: EAGVTQSPTHLIKTRGQQATLRCSPISGHTSVYWYQQALGLGLQFLLWYDEGEERNRGNFPPRFSGRQFPNYSSELNVNALELEDSALYLCASSRRVGEKLFFGSGTQLSVL.

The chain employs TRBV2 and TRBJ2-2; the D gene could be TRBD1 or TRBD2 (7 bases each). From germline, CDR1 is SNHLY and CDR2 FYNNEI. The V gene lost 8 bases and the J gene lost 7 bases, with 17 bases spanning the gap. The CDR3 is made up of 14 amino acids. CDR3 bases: TGTGCCAGCTCTGGACTAGGGGGCATCGGGGAGCTGTTTTTT. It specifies CASSGLGGIGELFF.

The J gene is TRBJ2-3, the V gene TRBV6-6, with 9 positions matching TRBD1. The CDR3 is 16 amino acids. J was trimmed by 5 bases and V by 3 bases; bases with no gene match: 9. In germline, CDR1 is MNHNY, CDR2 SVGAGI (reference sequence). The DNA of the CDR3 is TGTGCCAGCAGTTATTCGACAGGGGGTCTGCAAGATACGCAGTATTTT. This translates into CASSYSTGGLQDTQYF.

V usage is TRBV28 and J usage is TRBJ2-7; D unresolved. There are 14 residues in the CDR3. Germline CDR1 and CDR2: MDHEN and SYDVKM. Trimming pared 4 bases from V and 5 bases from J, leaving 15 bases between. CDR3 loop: CASSSPSGGDEQYF. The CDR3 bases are TGTGCCAGCAGTTCACCGTCGGGTGGCGACGAGCAGTACTTC.

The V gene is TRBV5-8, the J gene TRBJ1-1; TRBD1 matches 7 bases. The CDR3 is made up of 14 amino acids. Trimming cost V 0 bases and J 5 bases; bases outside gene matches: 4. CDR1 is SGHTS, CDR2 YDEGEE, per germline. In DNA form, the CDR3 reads TGTGCCAGCAGCTTGGGGACAGGCCTTACTGAAGCTTTCTTT. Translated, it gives CASSLGTGLTEAFF.

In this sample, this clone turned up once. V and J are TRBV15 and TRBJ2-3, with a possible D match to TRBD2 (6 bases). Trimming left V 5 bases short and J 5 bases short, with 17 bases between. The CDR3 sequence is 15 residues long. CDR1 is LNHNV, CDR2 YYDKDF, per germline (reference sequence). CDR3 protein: CATSRRGMVGDTQYF. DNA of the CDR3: TGTGCCACCAGCCGACGGGGGATGGTGGGAGATACGCAGTATTTT.

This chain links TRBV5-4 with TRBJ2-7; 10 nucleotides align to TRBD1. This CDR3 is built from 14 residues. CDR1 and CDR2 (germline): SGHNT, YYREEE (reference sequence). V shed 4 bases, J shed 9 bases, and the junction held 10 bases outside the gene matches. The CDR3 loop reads CASSLGQGESGQYF. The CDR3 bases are TGTGCCAGCAGCCTAGGACAGGGGGAGAGTGGGCAGTACTTC.

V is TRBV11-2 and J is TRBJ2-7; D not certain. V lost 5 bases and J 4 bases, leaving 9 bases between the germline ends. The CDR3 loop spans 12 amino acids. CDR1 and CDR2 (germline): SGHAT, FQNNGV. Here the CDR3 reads CASSTRTYEQYF. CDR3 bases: TGTGCCAGCAGCACCCGCACATACGAGCAGTACTTC.

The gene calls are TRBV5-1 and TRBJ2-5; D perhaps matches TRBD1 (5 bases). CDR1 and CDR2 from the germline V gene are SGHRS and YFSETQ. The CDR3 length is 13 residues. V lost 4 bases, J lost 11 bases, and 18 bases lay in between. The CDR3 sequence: CASSPPRQTRQYF. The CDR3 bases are TGCGCCAGCAGCCCCCCCCGACAGACCAGGCAGTACTTC. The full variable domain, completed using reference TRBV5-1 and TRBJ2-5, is KAGVTQTPRYLIKTRGQQVTLSCSPISGHRSVSWYQQTPGQGLQFLFEYFSETQRNKGNFPGRFSGRQFSNSRSEMNVSTLELGDSALYLCASSPPRQTRQYFGPGTRLLVL.

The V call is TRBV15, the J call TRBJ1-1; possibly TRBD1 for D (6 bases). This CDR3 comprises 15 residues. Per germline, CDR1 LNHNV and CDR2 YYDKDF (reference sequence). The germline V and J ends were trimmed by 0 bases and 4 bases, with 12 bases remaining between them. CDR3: CATSRDQGGSTEAFF. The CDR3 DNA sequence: TGTGCCACCAGCAGAGATCAAGGGGGGAGCACTGAAGCTTTCTTT.

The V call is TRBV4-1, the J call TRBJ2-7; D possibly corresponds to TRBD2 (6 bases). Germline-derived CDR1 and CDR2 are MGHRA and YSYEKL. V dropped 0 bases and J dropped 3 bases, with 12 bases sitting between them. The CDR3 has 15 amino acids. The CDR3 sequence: CASSQEEGPRYEQYF. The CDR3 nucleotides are TGCGCCAGCAGCCAAGAGGAGGGCCCCCGCTACGAGCAGTACTTC.